Sequencing of this T cell receptor beta chain was carried out in a study of T-cell reconstitution after alpha-beta-depleted transplantation in children. Unique molecular identifiers were built into the TCRbeta library. TCRdb ran MiXCR on the PCR reads and lists one entry per CDR3 protein. The sample includes about 690,000 distinct CDR3 sequences, about 15% seen only once; the top ten take 1.1%. There are a few counts of this clonotype. The input for sequencing was PBMCs from the stem cell graft donor, taken from the stem cell graft. This TCR derives from a human donor who donated a stem cell graft to a child with acute myeloid leukemia.

The CDR3 DNA sequence: TGCGCCAGCAGCTTGGGGCATGGTAGCCCTGGGGCCAACGTCCTGACTTTC. Residues: CASSLGHGSPGANVLTF. This chain joins TRBV5-1 and TRBJ2-6, with unresolved D. The length of the CDR3 is 17 residues. Trimming took 0 bases from V and 2 from J, leaving 12 bases between them. Germline V gives CDR1 SGHRS, CDR2 YFSETQ.